The 12 T cell receptor beta chains below were found in one sample sequenced in a study of spatial heterogeneity in lung cancer. Study-level findings and limits: In tumors, expanded intratumoral alpha and beta TCR counts tracked mutation counts.

Time point reported: sample taken at primary tumor resection. TCRdb reprocessed the 5' RACE reads via MiXCR and lists one record per CDR3 protein. The table shows 6,000 to 7,500 distinct CDR3 sequences, with roughly 1.4% occurring only once. Their antigen targets remain unknown. This sample comprised lung tumor tissue, obtained at surgery. The receptors derive from a male donor with early-stage non-small cell lung cancer.

This clonotype was recorded many times. The chain combines TRBV5-1 with TRBJ2-3; D perhaps matches TRBD1 (5 bases). Germline V gives CDR1 SGHRS, CDR2 YFSETQ. Trimming left V 4 bases short and J 6 bases short, with 21 bases between. The CDR3 contains 16 residues. Written as DNA, the CDR3 is TGCGCCAGCAGCCTATCTGACAGCCTCTTGGGCGATACGCAGTATTTT. Its protein is CASSLSDSLLGDTQYF.

This clonotype ranks as medium-sized (0.01 to 0.1%). This chain connects TRBV2 to TRBJ2-5, with TRBD2 matching over 12 bases. V was pared by 3 bases and J by 10 bases, with 6 bases of the junction left unmatched. CDR3 size: 14 residues. The germline gives CDR1 SNHLY, CDR2 FYNNEI. The CDR3 spells CASSEQTSGSNQYF. In DNA, the CDR3 is TGTGCCAGCAGTGAGCAGACTAGCGGGAGTAACCAGTACTTC. Full variable domain (rest looked up from reference TRBV2 and TRBJ2-5): EPEVTQTPSHQVTQMGQEVILRCVPISNHLYFYWYRQILGQKVEFLVSFYNNEISEKSEIFDDQFSVERPDGSNFTLKIRSTKLEDSAMYFCASSEQTSGSNQYFGPGTRLLVL.

Within the sample, this clonotype is medium-sized. The CDR3 bases are TGTGCCAGCAGCTTGGGACTAGCGGGAGTAGGTACCGGGGAGCTGTTTTTT. It is translated as CASSLGLAGVGTGELFF. This rearrangement joins TRBV5-4 to TRBJ2-2; 12 bases are a match to TRBD2. Germline lookup yields CDR1 SGHNT and CDR2 YYREEE (reference sequence). The ends lost 0 bases at V and 5 bases at J; junction bases unmatched: 5. The length of the CDR3 is 17 residues.

There are many counts of this clonotype. This sequence joins TRBV11-2 and TRBJ2-1; D is unclear. Trimming stripped 2 bases from V and 10 bases from J, with 15 bases between. CDR1 is SGHAT, CDR2 FQNNGV, per germline. The CDR3 runs to 14 residues. DNA for the CDR3: TGTGCCAGCAGCTTACCAGAGGACCCCCGCGAGCAGTTCTTC. Translated, it gives CASSLPEDPREQFF.

This clonotype was recorded at least ten times. A read error may produce the germline difference seen at one junction end. V usage is TRBV5-1 and J usage is TRBJ2-7; maybe TRBD2 (5 bases). The CDR3 length is 14 residues. Germline lookup yields CDR1 SGHRS and CDR2 YFSETQ. CDR3 amino acids: CASSLDSMSYEQYF. The CDR3 coding sequence is TGCGCCAGCAGTTTGGACTCGATGAGCTACGAGCAGTACTTC.

By share, this clonotype counts as medium-sized (0.01 to 0.1%). The rearrangement uses TRBV13 and TRBJ1-4; D might be TRBD1 (6 bases). This CDR3 region has 15 residues. V dropped 8 bases and J dropped 7 bases, with 20 bases sitting between them. Germline CDR1 is PRHDT and CDR2 is FYEKMQ (reference sequence). The chain's CDR3 is CASCPVGGAREKLFF. CDR3 nucleotide sequence: TGTGCCAGCTGCCCCGTTGGGGGGGCTCGTGAAAAACTGTTTTTT.

This clonotype was seen at least ten times. The chain joins TRBV5-1 to TRBJ2-5; D remains unclear. The germline CDR1 and CDR2 sequences are SGHRS and YFSETQ. Trimming removed 4 bases from V and 5 bases from J, with 15 bases in between. The CDR3 has 14 amino acids. The CDR3 DNA follows: TGCGCCAGCAGCGTTGGAAGGAGTGAGGAGACCCAGTACTTC. Its translation: CASSVGRSEETQYF.

Sample share makes this clonotype medium-sized. The rearrangement links TRBV24-1 to TRBJ2-3; 9 bases are shared with TRBD1. Trimming cost V 4 bases and J 3 bases; bases outside gene matches: 4. The CDR3 consists of 15 residues. The germline V gene has CDR1 KGHDR and CDR2 SFDVKD. CDR3 residues: CATSDPGQGTDTQYF. Here the CDR3 DNA reads TGTGCCACCAGTGACCCGGGACAGGGTACAGATACGCAGTATTTT.

Judged by abundance, this clonotype is medium-sized (0.01 to 0.1%). V gene TRBV10-3 combines with J gene TRBJ2-5; D is undetermined. Trimming removed 2 bases at V and 3 bases at J, with 4 bases between. This CDR3 region has 12 residues. The germline V gene has CDR1 ENHRY and CDR2 SYGVKD. CDR3 amino acids: CAISEAEETQYF. CDR3 coding DNA: TGTGCCATCAGTGAGGCAGAAGAGACCCAGTACTTC.

At least ten counts were recorded for this clonotype. A read error may produce the germline difference seen at one junction end. The V call is TRBV24-1, the J call TRBJ2-7; the match to TRBD1 covers 10 bases. This CDR3 contains 16 residues. Germline CDR1 and CDR2: KGHDR and SFDVKD. CDR3 DNA: TGTGCCACCAGTGGTTTGACCGGGACAGGGGACTACGAGCAGTACTTC. This gives the protein CATSGLTGTGDYEQYF.

This clonotype came up many times. The rearrangement links TRBV7-7 to TRBJ2-2; D gene unclear. Between the trimmed V and J ends, which lost 2 bases and 2 bases, there was a span of 6 bases. CDR1 is SSHAT and CDR2 is FNYEAQ in the germline V gene (reference sequence). The CDR3 extends over 14 amino acids. The CDR3 reads CASSLRPNTGELFF. DNA for the CDR3: TGTGCCAGCAGCTTAAGACCCAACACCGGGGAGCTGTTTTTT.

At least ten counts were recorded for this clonotype. The chain is built from TRBV27 and TRBJ2-5; TRBD2 is a possible D gene (7 bases). CDR1 is MNHEY and CDR2 is SMNVEV in the germline V gene (reference sequence). The V and J ends lost 2 bases and 4 bases respectively, with 14 bases between them. The CDR3 is 15 amino acids. CDR3 DNA: TGTGCCAGCAGTTTAGGGGGGGCTGGTGCAGAGACCCAGTACTTC. Its protein is CASSLGGAGAETQYF.